Included here is one TCR beta chain sequence, with context. The CDR3 loop spans 16 amino acids. V lost 1 base and J 5 bases, leaving 15 bases between the germline ends. CDR1 is MGHDK, CDR2 SYGVNS, per germline. Repertoires were generated with immunoSEQ multiplex PCR, while TCRdb's copy carries only in-frame clones and drops some. The data show 36,000 or so clones, 85% to 95% seen once. The data originate from a study of T cell changes during pregnancy in multiple sclerosis. The J gene is TRBJ2-1, the V gene TRBV25-1; TRBD2 might be the D (7 bases). Sequencing was carried out using PBMCs (not recorded whether the cells were cultured). The source is a female donor with multiple sclerosis, enrolled in a pregnancy study. Here the CDR3 DNA reads TGTGCCAGCAGTGAATGGACTAGGCGGGACAACAATGAGCAGTTCTTC. The encoded protein is CASSEWTRRDNNEQFF.